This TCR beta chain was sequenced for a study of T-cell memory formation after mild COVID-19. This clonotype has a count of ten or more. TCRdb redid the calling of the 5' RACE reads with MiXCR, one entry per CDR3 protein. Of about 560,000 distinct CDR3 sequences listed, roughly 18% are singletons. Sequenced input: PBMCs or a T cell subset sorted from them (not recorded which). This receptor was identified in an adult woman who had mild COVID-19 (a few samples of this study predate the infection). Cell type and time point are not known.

The CDR3 protein is CSAEGTGRAYF. For the CDR3, the DNA is TGCAGCGCAGAGGGTACGGGTCGTGCGTATTTT. The chain couples TRBV29-1 to TRBJ2-3; maybe TRBD2 (5 bases). Germline assignment: CDR1 SQVTM and CDR2 ANQGSEA. This CDR3 is built from 11 residues. Trimming stripped 7 bases from V and 14 bases from J, with 19 bases between.